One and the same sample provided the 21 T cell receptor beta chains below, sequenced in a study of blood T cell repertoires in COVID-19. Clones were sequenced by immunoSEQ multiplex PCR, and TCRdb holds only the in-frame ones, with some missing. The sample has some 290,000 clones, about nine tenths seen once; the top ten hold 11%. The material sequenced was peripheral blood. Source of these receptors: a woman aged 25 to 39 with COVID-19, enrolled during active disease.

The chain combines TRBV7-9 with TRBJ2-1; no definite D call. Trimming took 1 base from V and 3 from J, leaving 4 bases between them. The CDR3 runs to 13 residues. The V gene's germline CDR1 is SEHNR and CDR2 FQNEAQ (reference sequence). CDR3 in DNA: TGTGCCAGCAGCTTAGGCTACTACAATGAGCAGTTCTTC. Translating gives CASSLGYYNEQFF.

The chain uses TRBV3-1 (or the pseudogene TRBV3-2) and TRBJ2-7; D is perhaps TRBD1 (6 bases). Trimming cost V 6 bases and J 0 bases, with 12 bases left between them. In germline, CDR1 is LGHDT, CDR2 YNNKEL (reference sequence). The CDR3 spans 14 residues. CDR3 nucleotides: TGTGCCAGCAGTTTGGACAGAAACTCCTACGAGCAGTACTTC. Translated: CASSLDRNSYEQYF.

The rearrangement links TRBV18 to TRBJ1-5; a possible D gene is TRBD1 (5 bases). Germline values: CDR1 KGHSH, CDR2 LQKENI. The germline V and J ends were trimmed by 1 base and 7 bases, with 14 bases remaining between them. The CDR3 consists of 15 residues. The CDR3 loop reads CASSPQGAGGQPQHF. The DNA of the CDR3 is TGTGCCAGCTCACCACAAGGGGCAGGAGGGCAGCCCCAGCATTTT.

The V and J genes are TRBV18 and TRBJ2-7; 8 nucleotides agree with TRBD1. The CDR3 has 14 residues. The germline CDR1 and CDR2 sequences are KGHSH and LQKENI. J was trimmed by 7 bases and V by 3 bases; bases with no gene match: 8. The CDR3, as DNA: TGTGCCAGCTCACCGCCGGCAGGGGGCTGGGAGCAGTACTTC. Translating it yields CASSPPAGGWEQYF.

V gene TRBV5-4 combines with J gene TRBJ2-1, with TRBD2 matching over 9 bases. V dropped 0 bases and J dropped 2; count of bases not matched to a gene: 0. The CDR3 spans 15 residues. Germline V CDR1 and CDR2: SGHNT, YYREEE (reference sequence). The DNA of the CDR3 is TGTGCCAGCAGCTTGGAGCGGGGGGCCTACAATGAGCAGTTCTTC. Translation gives CASSLERGAYNEQFF.

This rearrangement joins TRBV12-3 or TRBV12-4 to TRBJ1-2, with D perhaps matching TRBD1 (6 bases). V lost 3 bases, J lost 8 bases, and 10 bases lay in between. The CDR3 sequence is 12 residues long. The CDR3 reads CASSFYRAGYTF. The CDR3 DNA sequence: TGTGCCAGCAGTTTTTACAGGGCGGGCTACACCTTC.

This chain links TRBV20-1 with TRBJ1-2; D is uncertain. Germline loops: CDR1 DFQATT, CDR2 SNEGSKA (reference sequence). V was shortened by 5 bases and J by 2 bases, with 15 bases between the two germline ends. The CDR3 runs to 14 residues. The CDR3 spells CSARGLRGNYGYTF. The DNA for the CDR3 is TGCAGTGCTCGTGGGTTGCGAGGGAACTATGGCTACACCTTC.

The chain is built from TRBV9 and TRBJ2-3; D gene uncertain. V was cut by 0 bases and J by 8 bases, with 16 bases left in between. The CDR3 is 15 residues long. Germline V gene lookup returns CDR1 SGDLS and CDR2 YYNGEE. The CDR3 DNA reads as TGTGCCAGCAGCGTAGGAGTCTCCCCTGCGAGTACGCAGTATTTT. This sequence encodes CASSVGVSPASTQYF.

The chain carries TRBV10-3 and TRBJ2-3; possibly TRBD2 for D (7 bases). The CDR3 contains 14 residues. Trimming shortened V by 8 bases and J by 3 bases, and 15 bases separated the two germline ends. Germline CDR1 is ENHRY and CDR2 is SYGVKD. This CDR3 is CAIARGGGTDTQYF. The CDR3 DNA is TGTGCCATCGCTAGGGGGGGCGGGACAGATACGCAGTATTTT.

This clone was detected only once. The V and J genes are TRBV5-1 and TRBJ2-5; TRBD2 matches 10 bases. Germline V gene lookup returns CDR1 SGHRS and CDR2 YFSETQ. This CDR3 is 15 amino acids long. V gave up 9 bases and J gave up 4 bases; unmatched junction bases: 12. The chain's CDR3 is CATKGSGGASETQYF. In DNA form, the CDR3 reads TGCGCCACGAAGGGGAGCGGGGGGGCCTCAGAGACCCAGTACTTC. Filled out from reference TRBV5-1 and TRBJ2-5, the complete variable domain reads KAGVTQTPRYLIKTRGQQVTLSCSPISGHRSVSWYQQTPGQGLQFLFEYFSETQRNKGNFPGRFSGRQFSNSRSEMNVSTLELGDSALYLCATKGSGGASETQYFGPGTRLLVL.

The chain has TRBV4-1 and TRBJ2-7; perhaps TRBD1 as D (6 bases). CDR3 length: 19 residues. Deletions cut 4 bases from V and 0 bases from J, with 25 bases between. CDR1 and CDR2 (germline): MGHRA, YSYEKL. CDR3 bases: TGCGCCAGCAGCCCCGACCCTTTGGGGACACGCCTCAGCTCCTACGAGCAGTACTTC. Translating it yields CASSPDPLGTRLSSYEQYF.

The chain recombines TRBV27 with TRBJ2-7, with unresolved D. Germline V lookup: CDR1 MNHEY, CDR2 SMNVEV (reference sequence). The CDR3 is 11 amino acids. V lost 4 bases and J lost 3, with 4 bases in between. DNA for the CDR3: TGTGCCAGCAGTTCTAGCTACGAGCAGTACTTC. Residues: CASSSSYEQYF.

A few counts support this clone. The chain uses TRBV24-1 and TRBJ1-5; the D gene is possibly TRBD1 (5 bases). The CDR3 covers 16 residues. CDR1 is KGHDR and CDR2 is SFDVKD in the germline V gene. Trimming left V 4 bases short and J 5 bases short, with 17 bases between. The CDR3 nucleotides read TGTGCCACCAGTGACACCGCCGGCAGGGAGGATCAGCCCCAGCATTTT. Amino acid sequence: CATSDTAGREDQPQHF.

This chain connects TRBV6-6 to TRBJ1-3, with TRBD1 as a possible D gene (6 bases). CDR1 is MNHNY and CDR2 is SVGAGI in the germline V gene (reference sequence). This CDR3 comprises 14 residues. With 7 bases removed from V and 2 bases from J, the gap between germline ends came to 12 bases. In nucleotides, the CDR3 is TGTGCCAGCAACCGGGACAACGCTGGAAACACCATATATTTT. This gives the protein CASNRDNAGNTIYF.

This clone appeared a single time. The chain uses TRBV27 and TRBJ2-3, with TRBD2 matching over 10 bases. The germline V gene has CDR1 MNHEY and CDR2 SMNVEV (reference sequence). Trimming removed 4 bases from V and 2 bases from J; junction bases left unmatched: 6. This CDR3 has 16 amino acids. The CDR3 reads CASSSLLAGLTDTQYF. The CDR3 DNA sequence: TGTGCCAGCAGTTCCCTACTAGCGGGGCTCACAGATACGCAGTATTTT.

The CDR3: CASSLVPPSDRVYGYTF. The CDR3, as DNA: TGTGCCAGCAGCTTGGTCCCTCCTTCGGACAGGGTGTATGGCTACACCTTC. The rearrangement uses TRBV5-6 and TRBJ1-2; the match to TRBD1 covers 8 bases. CDR3 length: 17 residues. Germline V CDR1 and CDR2: SGHDT, YYEEEE. Germline trimming cut 0 bases from V and 5 bases from J; bases unmatched to any gene: 12.

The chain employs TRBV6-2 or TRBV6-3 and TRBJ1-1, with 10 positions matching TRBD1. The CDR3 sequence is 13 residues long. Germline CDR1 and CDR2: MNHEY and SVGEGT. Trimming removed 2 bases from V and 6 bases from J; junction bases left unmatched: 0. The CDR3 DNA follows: TGTGCCAGCAGTTACGACAGGGGGCCTGAAGCTTTCTTT. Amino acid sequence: CASSYDRGPEAFF.

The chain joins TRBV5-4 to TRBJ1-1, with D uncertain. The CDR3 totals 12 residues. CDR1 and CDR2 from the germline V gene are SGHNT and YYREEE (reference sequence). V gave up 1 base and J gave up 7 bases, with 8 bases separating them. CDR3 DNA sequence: TGTGCCAGCAGCTTGTTGGGAGGTGAAGCTTTCTTT. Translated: CASSLLGGEAFF. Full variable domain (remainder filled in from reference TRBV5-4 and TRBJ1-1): ETGVTQSPTHLIKTRGQQVTLRCSSQSGHNTVSWYQQALGQGPQFIFQYYREEENGRGNFPPRFSGLQFPNYSSELNVNALELDDSALYLCASSLLGGEAFFGQGTRLTVV.

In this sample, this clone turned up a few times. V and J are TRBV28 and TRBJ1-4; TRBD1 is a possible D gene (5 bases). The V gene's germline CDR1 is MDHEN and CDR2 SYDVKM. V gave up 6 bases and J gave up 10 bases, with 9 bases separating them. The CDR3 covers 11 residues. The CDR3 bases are TGTGCCAGCAGGCGGGGGGGAAAACTGTTTTTT. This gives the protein CASRRGGKLFF.

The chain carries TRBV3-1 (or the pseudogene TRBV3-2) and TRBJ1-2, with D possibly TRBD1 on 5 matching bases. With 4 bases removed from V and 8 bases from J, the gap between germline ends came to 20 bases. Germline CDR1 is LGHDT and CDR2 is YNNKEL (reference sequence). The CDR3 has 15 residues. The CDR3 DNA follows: TGTGCCAGCAGCCCCCCAGAGGGGAGGGGCGGCGGCTACACCTTC. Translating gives CASSPPEGRGGGYTF.

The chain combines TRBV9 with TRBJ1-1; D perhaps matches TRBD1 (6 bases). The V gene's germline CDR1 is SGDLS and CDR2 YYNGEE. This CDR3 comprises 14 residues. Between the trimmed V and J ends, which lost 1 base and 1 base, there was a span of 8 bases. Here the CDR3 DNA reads TGTGCCAGCAGCGTACTACAGGGGAACACTGAAGCTTTCTTT. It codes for CASSVLQGNTEAFF.